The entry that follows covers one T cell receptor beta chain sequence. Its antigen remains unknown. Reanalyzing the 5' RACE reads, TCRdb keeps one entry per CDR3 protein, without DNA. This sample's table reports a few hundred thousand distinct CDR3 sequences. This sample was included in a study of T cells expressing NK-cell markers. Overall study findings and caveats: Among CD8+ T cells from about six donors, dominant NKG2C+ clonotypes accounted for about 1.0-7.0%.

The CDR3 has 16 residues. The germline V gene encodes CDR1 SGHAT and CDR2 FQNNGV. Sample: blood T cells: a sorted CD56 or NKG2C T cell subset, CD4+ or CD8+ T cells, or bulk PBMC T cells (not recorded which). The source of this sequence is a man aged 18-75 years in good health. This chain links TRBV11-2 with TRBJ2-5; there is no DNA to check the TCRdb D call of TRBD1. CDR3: CASSLGLLGTGETQYF.